The rows below give T cell receptor beta chains drawn from one sample of a study of spatial heterogeneity in lung cancer. TCRdb called the 5' RACE reads again in MiXCR, with one record for every CDR3 protein. This sample has some 43,000 distinct CDR3 sequences; 10% to 13% occur once, and the top ten carry more than 15%. Sample: PBMCs, taken at follow-up. The receptors stem from a female donor with early-stage non-small cell lung cancer. The CDR3 runs from the conserved cysteine through the conserved F or W. A D gene is named only where the DNA matches it firmly. The size of a clone is reported for some rows only, either as once, few or many, or as a class for expanded clones.

d_gene	v_gene	j_gene	len	abundance	CDR3nt	CDR3aa
-	TRBV2	TRBJ2-5	13	-	TGTGCCAGTCACCGACAGGTTCAAGAGACCCAGTACTTC	CASHRQVQETQYF
TRBD2	TRBV6-5	TRBJ2-5	15	-	TGTGCCAGCAGATCTAGCGGGGGGGAGTCGGAGACCCAGTACTTC	CASRSSGGESETQYF
-	TRBV29-1	TRBJ2-5	12	once	TGCGGCGTTGTGCCGGGTGGGGAGACCCAGTACTTC	CGVVPGGETQYF
-	TRBV5-4	TRBJ2-2	15	few	TGTGCCAGCAGCTTGGGACTTGATTTCACCGGGGAGCTGTTTTTT	CASSLGLDFTGELFF
-	TRBV4-1	TRBJ2-4	17	-	TGCGCCAGCAGCCAAGGGGTCCTCGGGGGAGCCGAAAACATTCAGTACTTC	CASSQGVLGGAENIQYF
-	TRBV11-2	TRBJ2-5	16	many	TGTGCCAGCGCACGCGGGAGCCAGGGGGGACAAGAGACCCAGTACTTC	CASARGSQGGQETQYF
TRBD1	TRBV6-1	TRBJ2-1	19	many	TGTGCCAGCAGTGAAGCGCTCACGAGGGGGCGGAGCTCCTACAATGAGCAGTTCTTC	CASSEALTRGRSSYNEQFF
-	TRBV29-1	TRBJ2-6	12	many	TGCAGCGTTGATTCTGGGGCCAACGTCCTGACTTTC	CSVDSGANVLTF
-	TRBV5-1	TRBJ1-2	15	few	TGCGCCAGCAGCTTGGCCGCCAGAGTATCCTATGGCTACACCTTC	CASSLAARVSYGYTF
TRBD2	TRBV14	TRBJ2-7	19	many	TGTGCCAGCAGCCAAGATCCGGCGACAGCGGGACTAGCAGCGTACGAGCAGTACTTC	CASSQDPATAGLAAYEQYF
-	TRBV9	TRBJ1-6	14	-	TGTGCCAGCAGCGTACGGGCTCAGGCTTCACCCCTCCACTTT	CASSVRAQASPLHF
TRBD1	TRBV7-2	TRBJ1-2	13	-	TGTGCCAGCTCGGGGGGACAGGGCTATGGCTACACCTTC	CASSGGQGYGYTF
-	TRBV3-1	TRBJ1-1	12	-	TGTGCCAGCAGCCTACGGGACACTGAAGCTTTCTTT	CASSLRDTEAFF
TRBD1	TRBV29-1	TRBJ1-4	14	-	TGCAGCGGGACACAGGGGACAACTAATGAAAAACTGTTTTTT	CSGTQGTTNEKLFF
-	TRBV20-1	TRBJ1-2	13	-	TGCAGTGCAGAAGCGGGGTCACGCTATGGCTACACCTTC	CSAEAGSRYGYTF
TRBD2	TRBV5-1	TRBJ2-5	13	few	TGCGCCAGCAGTTCTAGCGGAAAAGAGACCCAGTACTTC	CASSSSGKETQYF
-	TRBV3-1	TRBJ2-7	14	few	TGTGCCAGCAGCCAGAACCCGCAGGCCGGCGAGCAGTACTTC	CASSQNPQAGEQYF
-	TRBV20-1	TRBJ1-2	13	many	TGCAGTGCTAGAGAGGCAGCCGGTAAAGGCTACACCTTC	CSAREAAGKGYTF
TRBD2	TRBV11-2	TRBJ2-3	15	many	TGTGCCAGCACCGGGGAGGGTAGGGGCACAGATACGCAGTATTTT	CASTGEGRGTDTQYF
-	TRBV5-6	TRBJ2-7	14	-	TGTGCCAGCAGCTTGGGAGGAATCACCTACGAGCAGTACTTC	CASSLGGITYEQYF
TRBD2	TRBV6-1	TRBJ2-1	13	many	TGTGCCAGCAGTCTGGGACTAGCGGGAGTCCAGTTCTTC	CASSLGLAGVQFF
-	TRBV5-1	TRBJ2-3	14	few	TGCGCCAGCAGCTCCGTGGGTCGGTCAGATACGCAGTATTTT	CASSSVGRSDTQYF
-	TRBV2	TRBJ2-5	14	few	TGTGCCAGCAGTAGCCAGGGGCACGGAGAGACCCAGTACTTC	CASSSQGHGETQYF
TRBD1	TRBV11-2	TRBJ1-2	16	few	TGTGCCAGCAGCCCTCCCCGACAGGGAGGCGACTATGGCTACACCTTC	CASSPPRQGGDYGYTF
-	TRBV6-1	TRBJ2-5	16	few	TGTGCCAGCAGTGGCCGGGTCCTTGAAGGGAAAGAGACCCAGTACTTC	CASSGRVLEGKETQYF
-	TRBV29-1	TRBJ1-5	13	many	TGCAGCGTTACCACCGGGGTAGGGCAGCCCCAGCATTTT	CSVTTGVGQPQHF
-	TRBV7-9	TRBJ1-1	15	few	TGTGCCAGCAGCTTAGTGCCAGTATCGAACACTGAAGCTTTCTTT	CASSLVPVSNTEAFF
-	TRBV29-1	TRBJ2-5	11	-	TGCAGCGTTGACGTGGGCCCCCCCAGGGACTTC	CSVDVGPPRDF
TRBD2	TRBV7-2	TRBJ2-1	14	-	TGTGCCAGCAGCACTAGCGGGGGAAACAATGAGCAGTTCTTC	CASSTSGGNNEQFF
-	TRBV7-2	TRBJ1-4	15	-	TGTGCCAGCAGCTTAGTTTTCGGGGATAATGAAAAACTGTTTTTT	CASSLVFGDNEKLFF
-	TRBV10-3	TRBJ1-5	14	-	TGTGCCATCAGTGAAGGGGTTAGCAATCAGCCCCAGCATTTT	CAISEGVSNQPQHF
-	TRBV5-1	TRBJ1-2	14	few	TGCGCCAGCAGCTTGGATGGGCTTGTCAATGGCTACACCTTC	CASSLDGLVNGYTF
TRBD1	TRBV9	TRBJ1-2	17	many	TGTGCCAGCAGCGGGTCAGTTACGACAGGGGGCTTCTATGGCTACACCTTC	CASSGSVTTGGFYGYTF
-	TRBV6-2/TRBV6-3	TRBJ2-3	15	few	TGTGCCAGCGCCATAGGGGGACCTAGCACAGATACGCAGTATTTT	CASAIGGPSTDTQYF
TRBD2	TRBV20-1	TRBJ2-3	12	few	TGCAGTGCTTGCCCTAGCGGAGATACGCAGTATTTT	CSACPSGDTQYF
TRBD1	TRBV29-1	TRBJ2-1	14	many	TGCAGCGCTACAGGGGCAGACTCCTACAATGAGCAGTTCTTC	CSATGADSYNEQFF
-	TRBV19	TRBJ2-1	15	medium-sized	TGTGCCAGTAGTATAGGAGGGGCACCCCTCAATGAGCAGTTCTTC	CASSIGGAPLNEQFF
TRBD1	TRBV11-2	TRBJ1-3	17	many	TGTGCCAGCAGCTTAATAGGGGACAGGGGGCCTGGAAACACCATATATTTT	CASSLIGDRGPGNTIYF
TRBD1	TRBV7-9	TRBJ2-7	12	-	TGTGCCAGCAGCCCCCTGGACAGGGTGGAGTACTTC	CASSPLDRVEYF
TRBD1	TRBV5-6	TRBJ2-1	15	few	TGTGCCAGCAGCGGTTCGGGACAGGGTCGGAATGAGCAGTTCTTC	CASSGSGQGRNEQFF
TRBD1	TRBV7-6	TRBJ1-1	15	-	TGTGCCAGCAGCTTAATGGGACAGGGGGGGACTGAAGCTTTCTTT	CASSLMGQGGTEAFF
-	TRBV2	TRBJ2-5	13	many	TGTGCCAGCAGTGGGGGTGTACTGGAGACCCAGTACTTC	CASSGGVLETQYF
TRBD2	TRBV29-1	TRBJ2-1	14	medium-sized	TGCAGCGCTGGAGCGGGGGTGGACTACAATGAGCAGTTCTTC	CSAGAGVDYNEQFF
-	TRBV5-1	TRBJ2-3	13	many	TGCGCCAGCAGCCTCACTAGTTTGGATACGCAGTATTTT	CASSLTSLDTQYF
TRBD1	TRBV20-1	TRBJ2-3	14	many	TGCAGTGCTGGAAGACAGGGGCCCGCAGATACGCAGTATTTT	CSAGRQGPADTQYF
TRBD1	TRBV2	TRBJ1-2	13	-	TGTGCCAGCACTCCCGGACAGGGTTATGGCTACACCTTC	CASTPGQGYGYTF
TRBD1	TRBV29-1	TRBJ1-2	13	many	TGCAGCGTCGAAGAACAGGGGAAGGCTGGCTACACCTTC	CSVEEQGKAGYTF
-	TRBV5-1	TRBJ2-3	15	-	TGCGCCAGCAGGAGAGGGCAGGGAGTGTTAGATACGCAGTATTTT	CASRRGQGVLDTQYF